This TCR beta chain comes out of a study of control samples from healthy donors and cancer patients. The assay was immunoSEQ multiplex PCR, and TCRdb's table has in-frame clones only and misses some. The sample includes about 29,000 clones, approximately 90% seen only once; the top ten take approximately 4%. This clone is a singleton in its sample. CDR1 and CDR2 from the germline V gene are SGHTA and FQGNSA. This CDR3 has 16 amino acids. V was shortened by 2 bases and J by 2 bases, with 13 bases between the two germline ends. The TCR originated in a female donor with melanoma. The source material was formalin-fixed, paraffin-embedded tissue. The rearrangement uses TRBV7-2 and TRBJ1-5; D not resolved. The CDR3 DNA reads TGTGCCAGCAGCTTATCCGAAGCGAGGGGCAATCAGCCCCAGCATTTT. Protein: CASSLSEARGNQPQHF.